This T cell receptor (beta chain) was identified during a study of blood T cell repertoires in COVID-19. Across the study: Donors in the United States, Italy and Spain gave samples during acute or convalescent COVID-19. PBMCs, B-cell-depleted T cells, or T cells were the source of the cDNA or gDNA that made up the material.

Per the authors' pipeline: Reference gene primers were amplified, and this amplification served to estimate nucleated cell counts. Produced via immunoSEQ multiplex PCR; TCRdb's table is partial and in-frame only. V and J calls and clone size follow that table, whereas D and trimming were derived from the DNA. The sample shows around 230,000 clones, approximately 82% of them seen only once. The germline gives CDR1 SGHTA, CDR2 FQGNSA. The CDR3 spans 13 residues. The V end lost 11 bases, the J end lost 5 bases, and 17 bases lay between the germline ends. The TCR comes from a woman in her seventies with active or convalescent COVID-19. The chain recombines TRBV7-2 with TRBJ2-3; tentatively, D is TRBD1 (7 bases). Input material: peripheral blood. In DNA, the CDR3 is TGTGCCGAGCCGGAGGGGGCTGTAGATACGCAGTATTTT. Translated, it gives CAEPEGAVDTQYF.